This T cell receptor (beta chain) is from a study of T and B cells in COVID-19 patients. Study as a whole: COVID-19 patients gave peripheral blood either during active infection or after recovery.

General observations from the study: Few blood samples existed from mildly ill patients during symptoms or early in severe cases. CD4+, regulatory T cell, CD8+ and sorted SARS-CoV-2-responsive or tetramer+ T cells were not yet sequenced. Exclusive to the recovered cohort were 2,300 or so TCR clusters, 31 of them with low generation probability.

Multiplex PCR with BIOMED2 TRB-A/B primer pools amplified TRB rearrangements. TCRdb fed the multiplex PCR reads into MiXCR, producing one record per CDR3 protein. Of around 28,000 distinct CDR3 sequences in the sample, approximately 30% were seen once. A remark on this clonotype: The antigen is undetermined. This may be a read error: a much more frequent sequence differs by one nucleotide.

CDR1 is MNHEY and CDR2 is SMNVEV in the germline V gene (reference sequence). This CDR3 contains 16 residues. TRB was amplified from about 260-540 ng of blood genomic DNA. This TCR came from a human donor who had recovered from COVID-19. This rearrangement joins TRBV27 to TRBJ2-1, with 11 bases matching TRBD2. Material: blood. CDR3 DNA sequence: TGTGCCAGCAGCCGGACTAGCGGGTTCTCGGGCAATGAGCAGTTATTC. Translating it yields CASSRTSGFSGNEQLF.